The 30 T cell receptor beta chains in this list originate from one sample, sequenced in a study of T cell repertoires in cytomegalovirus infection. TCRdb re-called the reads with MiXCR, one entry per CDR3 protein. The table has 110,000 or so distinct CDR3 sequences, 30% seen once. No antigen is known for these receptors. Sample: CD8+ T cells from cultured PBMCs, taken from culture after CMV antigen stimulation. The receptor set was obtained from a human donor in good health (CMV status not recorded). Some clones in this sample may be carry-over from other donors' samples.

CDR3 nucleotides: TGTGCCAGCAGCCAAGATTCTGGACAGGGGGTAGCCAAAAACATTCAGTACTTC. It encodes CASSQDSGQGVAKNIQYF. The chain couples TRBV4-2 to TRBJ2-4, with TRBD1 matching 10 bases. This CDR3 spans 18 amino acids. Germline lookup yields CDR1 LGHNA and CDR2 YNFKEQ. V dropped 0 bases and J dropped 0; count of bases not matched to a gene: 5.

The chain joins TRBV28 to TRBJ2-5, with D unresolved. Germline-derived CDR1 and CDR2 are MDHEN and SYDVKM. Between the trimmed V and J ends, which lost 6 bases and 1 base, there was a span of 18 bases. This CDR3 is built from 16 residues. The CDR3 DNA follows: TGTGCCAGCAGGACCCCCCAAGAGGATCCCCAAGAGACCCAGTACTTC. This codes for CASRTPQEDPQETQYF.

The genes are TRBV9 and TRBJ1-1; D may be TRBD1 (5 bases). Germline V gene sequence: CDR1 SGDLS, CDR2 YYNGEE. The CDR3 covers 16 residues. V dropped 3 bases and J dropped 0 bases, with 15 bases sitting between them. The CDR3 nucleotides are TGTGCCAGCAGCGAACGACAGAACCTTTTGAACACTGAAGCTTTCTTT. The encoded protein is CASSERQNLLNTEAFF. Using reference TRBV9 and TRBJ1-1 for the parts outside the CDR3, the full variable domain is DSGVTQTPKHLITATGQRVTLRCSPRSGDLSVYWYQQSLDQGLQFLIQYYNGEERAKGNILERFSAQQFPDLHSELNLSSLELGDSALYFCASSERQNLLNTEAFFGQGTRLTVV.

This clonotype was found many times. V usage is TRBV5-5 and J usage is TRBJ2-1; 10 bases are shared with TRBD2. Germline CDR1 is SGHKS and CDR2 is YYEKEE (reference sequence). Trimming took 0 bases from V and 5 from J; bases not matched to a gene: 5. The CDR3 is 16 residues long. The CDR3 here is CASSLDSGGAHNEQFF. CDR3 nucleotides: TGTGCCAGCAGCTTGGACAGCGGGGGGGCCCACAATGAGCAGTTCTTC.

This chain uses TRBV7-9 with TRBJ1-6, with TRBD1 identical over 8 bases. This CDR3 comprises 14 residues. The germline gives CDR1 SEHNR, CDR2 FQNEAQ (reference sequence). The V and J ends lost 7 bases and 7 bases, in that order; junction bases with no gene match: 6. The CDR3 coding sequence is TGTGCCAGCAACTCCGGACAGGGAAATTCACCCCTCCACTTT. This codes for CASNSGQGNSPLHF.

In its sample, this clonotype was seen a few times. The chain has TRBV28 and TRBJ2-7, with unresolved D. Trimming took 3 bases from V and 0 from J, leaving 12 bases between them. Germline lookup yields CDR1 MDHEN and CDR2 SYDVKM. The CDR3 totals 15 residues. The CDR3 protein is CASSFGRYNSYEQYF. The CDR3 DNA is TGTGCCAGCAGTTTTGGCAGATACAACTCCTACGAGCAGTACTTC. Supplemented by reference TRBV28 and TRBJ2-7, the full variable domain reads DVKVTQSSRYLVKRTGEKVFLECVQDMDHENMFWYRQDPGLGLRLIYFSYDVKMKEKGDIPEGYSVSREKKERFSLILESASTNQTSMYLCASSFGRYNSYEQYFGPGTRLTVT.

This clonotype was found a few times. The chain couples TRBV6-6 to TRBJ1-1, with TRBD1 as a possible D gene (5 bases). The CDR3 totals 14 residues. CDR1 and CDR2 (germline): MNHNY, SVGAGI (reference sequence). The V gene lost 0 bases and the J gene lost 5 bases, with 10 bases spanning the gap. The CDR3 nucleotides are TGTGCCAGCAGTTACTCGGGGGGTTTAACTGAAGCTTTCTTT. This codes for CASSYSGGLTEAFF.

The J gene is TRBJ1-1, the V gene TRBV28; no definite D call. This CDR3 has 13 residues. The germline CDR1 and CDR2 sequences are MDHEN and SYDVKM. V shed 7 bases and J shed 6 bases, with 15 bases lying between them. CDR3: CASTLGVWAEAFF. CDR3 in DNA: TGTGCCAGCACTCTTGGGGTGTGGGCTGAAGCTTTCTTT.

This clonotype showed up just a few times. The chain employs TRBV7-4 and TRBJ1-5, with no clear D. V was trimmed by 1 base and J by 7 bases, leaving 8 bases between them. Germline V gives CDR1 SGHVT, CDR2 SQSDAQ. The CDR3 is 13 amino acids. CDR3 bases: TGTGCCAGCAGCTTAGGGGCCGGGCAGCCCCAGCATTTT. This codes for CASSLGAGQPQHF.

V usage is TRBV29-1 and J usage is TRBJ2-7; D not resolved. The CDR3 is 13 amino acids. Germline CDR1 and CDR2: SQVTM and ANQGSEA. Between the trimmed V and J ends, which lost 0 bases and 4 bases, there was a span of 10 bases. This chain's CDR3 is CSVEDTAGYEQYF. CDR3 coding DNA: TGCAGCGTTGAAGATACTGCAGGTTACGAGCAGTACTTC.

This clonotype has at least ten counts. The chain employs TRBV12-3 or TRBV12-4 and TRBJ1-1; 7 positions match TRBD1. The V and J ends lost 6 bases and 0 bases, in that order; junction bases with no gene match: 7. The CDR3 length is 15 residues. CDR3 sequence: CASSLDRPMNTEAFF. The CDR3 nucleotides are TGTGCCAGCAGCTTGGACAGGCCCATGAACACTGAAGCTTTCTTT.

This clonotype was seen at least ten times. This chain uses TRBV7-2 with TRBJ2-3; tentative D call: TRBD1 (5 bases). Per the germline V gene, CDR1 is SGHTA and CDR2 is FQGNSA. CDR3 length: 15 residues. Trimming stripped 6 bases from V and 4 bases from J, with 17 bases between. CDR3 sequence: CASSLIWGRSDTQYF. CDR3 coding DNA: TGTGCCAGCAGTCTCATATGGGGCCGCTCAGATACGCAGTATTTT.

The chain has TRBV6-1 and TRBJ1-5; 7 positions agree with TRBD1. V shed 2 bases and J 1 base; nucleotides not matched to a gene: 5. In germline, CDR1 is MNHNS, CDR2 SASEGT. The CDR3 is 16 residues long. The CDR3 DNA follows: TGTGCCAGCAGTGAATGGGGCAGGGGGAGCAATCAGCCCCAGCATTTT. It yields the protein CASSEWGRGSNQPQHF.

This clonotype is large (0.1 to 1%). This chain links TRBV7-2 with TRBJ2-2; TRBD2 matches 8 bases. Germline assignment: CDR1 SGHTA and CDR2 FQGNSA. V was clipped by 5 bases and J by 5 bases; unmatched bases: 7. The length of the CDR3 is 15 residues. This CDR3 is CASSQGGGRTGELFF. The CDR3 DNA reads as TGTGCCAGCAGCCAGGGCGGGGGGCGAACCGGGGAGCTGTTTTTT.

V and J are TRBV24-1 and TRBJ2-7, with 7 nucleotides matching TRBD2. Germline CDR1 is KGHDR and CDR2 is SFDVKD. The CDR3 extends over 13 amino acids. The ends lost 7 bases at V and 3 bases at J; junction bases unmatched: 5. CDR3 residues: CATRGREGYEQYF. CDR3 in DNA: TGTGCCACCAGGGGCAGGGAGGGCTACGAGCAGTACTTC.

V gene TRBV6-2 or TRBV6-3 combines with J gene TRBJ2-7; TRBD1 is a possible D gene (5 bases). Germline lookup yields CDR1 MNHEY and CDR2 SVGEGT. The CDR3 has 16 residues. V was pared by 6 bases and J by 1 base, with 19 bases between. The CDR3 DNA is TGTGCCAGCAGCCTTATCGACAGAGACAATTCCTACGAGCAGTACTTC. It encodes CASSLIDRDNSYEQYF.

The chain combines TRBV7-6 with TRBJ1-6; possibly TRBD1 for D (6 bases). The germline CDR1 and CDR2 sequences are SGHVS and FNYEAQ. This CDR3 region has 16 residues. Trimming shortened V by 5 bases and J by 9 bases, and 20 bases separated the two germline ends. In DNA form, the CDR3 reads TGTGCCAGCAGCCCCGACAACAGGGCATATGGTTCACCCCTCCACTTT. As protein: CASSPDNRAYGSPLHF.

This chain uses TRBV27 with TRBJ2-1, with D possibly being TRBD1 or TRBD2 (5 bases each). Germline CDR1 and CDR2: MNHEY and SMNVEV (reference sequence). The CDR3 sequence is 13 residues long. The V and J ends lost 4 bases and 6 bases respectively, with 10 bases between them. As DNA, the CDR3 is TGTGCCAGCAGTTGGGACGCTCTCAATGAGCAGTTCTTC. This encodes CASSWDALNEQFF.

This clonotype was observed a handful of times. This chain joins TRBV28 and TRBJ2-1; D may be TRBD1 (6 bases). The V gene lost 11 bases and the J gene lost 6 bases, with 17 bases spanning the gap. Germline V gives CDR1 MDHEN, CDR2 SYDVKM. The CDR3 has 13 amino acids. CDR3 nucleotides: TGTGCCTTAGGGGACAAATCGGGCAATGAGCAGTTCTTC. It specifies CALGDKSGNEQFF.

The chain recombines TRBV18 with TRBJ1-2; 8 bases align to TRBD1. This CDR3 is 15 amino acids long. V shed 2 bases and J 6 bases; nucleotides not matched to a gene: 8. Germline lookup yields CDR1 KGHSH and CDR2 LQKENI. CDR3 sequence: CASSPFTGGVDGYTF. CDR3 DNA sequence: TGTGCCAGCTCACCATTTACAGGGGGAGTGGATGGCTACACCTTC.

A few counts support this clonotype. The rearrangement joins TRBV4-1 to TRBJ1-5; D is perhaps TRBD1 (6 bases). V lost 0 bases and J lost 4, with 16 bases in between. From germline, CDR1 is MGHRA and CDR2 YSYEKL. The CDR3 spans 17 residues. The CDR3 loop reads CASSQDLVDRSNQPQHF. CDR3 nucleotide sequence: TGCGCCAGCAGCCAAGATTTGGTCGACAGGTCAAATCAGCCCCAGCATTTT.

This clonotype was detected a few times. The gene calls are TRBV7-2 and TRBJ2-1, with 8 bases identical to TRBD2. Germline V lookup: CDR1 SGHTA, CDR2 FQGNSA. CDR3 length: 15 amino acids. V lost 0 bases to trimming and J lost 10 bases; unmatched junction nucleotides: 8. The CDR3 is CASSLASGAPREQFF. Written as DNA, the CDR3 is TGTGCCAGCAGCTTAGCTAGCGGGGCCCCTCGGGAGCAGTTCTTC.

Only a few counts were recorded for this clonotype. V gene TRBV19 combines with J gene TRBJ1-1, with D possibly being TRBD1 (5 bases). The germline V and J ends were trimmed by 7 bases and 0 bases, with 12 bases remaining between them. Germline CDR1 is LNHDA and CDR2 is SQIVND (reference sequence). The CDR3 loop spans 14 amino acids. CDR3 coding DNA: TGTGCCAGTAAAACGACAGTCATGAACACTGAAGCTTTCTTT. This gives the protein CASKTTVMNTEAFF.

Only a few counts were recorded for this clonotype. The gene calls are TRBV6-6 and TRBJ2-3; 7 nucleotides line up with TRBD2. Germline values: CDR1 MNHNY, CDR2 SVGAGI (reference sequence). This CDR3 has 15 amino acids. V was pared by 5 bases and J by 2 bases, with 7 bases of the junction left unmatched. DNA of the CDR3: TGTGCCAGCAGTGACTGGGGGGGGAACACAGATACGCAGTATTTT. Its translation is CASSDWGGNTDTQYF.

A remark on this clonotype: One junction end does not reproduce the germline sequence, and a read error may be involved. The V gene is TRBV7-6, the J gene TRBJ2-4; D is tentatively TRBD1 or TRBD2 (7 bases each). The germline gives CDR1 SGHVS, CDR2 FNYEAQ. The CDR3 totals 15 residues. The DNA for the CDR3 is TGTGCCAGCAGCTCAACAGGGGAGGGCAAAAACACTCAGTACTTC. Encoded protein: CASSSTGEGKNTQYF.

V usage is TRBV6-1 and J usage is TRBJ1-2, with a weak D call TRBD1 (6 bases). This CDR3 is 13 amino acids long. V lost 6 bases to trimming and J lost 2 bases, with 10 bases between them. The germline gives CDR1 MNHNS, CDR2 SASEGT. The CDR3, as DNA: TGTGCCAGCAGGAGACAGGACAACTATGGCTACACCTTC. It codes for CASRRQDNYGYTF.

This clonotype is a singleton in its sample. The gene calls are TRBV4-1 and TRBJ1-1; D is perhaps TRBD1 (5 bases). The CDR3 is 14 amino acids. Germline values: CDR1 MGHRA, CDR2 YSYEKL. With 3 bases removed from V and 1 base from J, the gap between germline ends came to 9 bases. The CDR3 reads CASSQGTENTEAFF. The CDR3 nucleotides read TGCGCCAGCAGCCAGGGGACGGAGAACACTGAAGCTTTCTTT.

The sample holds many counts of this clonotype. This chain joins TRBV11-3 and TRBJ1-1; D is possibly TRBD1 (5 bases). Germline assignment: CDR1 SGHNT and CDR2 YENEEA. V lost 4 bases and J 0 bases, leaving 9 bases between the germline ends. The CDR3 has 14 residues. The DNA of the CDR3 is TGTGCCAGCAGCTACGGACATTTGAACACTGAAGCTTTCTTT. This sequence encodes CASSYGHLNTEAFF.

This sequence joins TRBV9 and TRBJ1-1, with D perhaps matching TRBD1 (5 bases). The germline CDR1 and CDR2 sequences are SGDLS and YYNGEE. Trimming took off 0 bases at V and 3 bases at J, with 12 bases between the two ends. The CDR3 contains 15 residues. This CDR3 reads CASSVVSGSDTEAFF. In nucleotides, the CDR3 is TGTGCCAGCAGCGTAGTATCAGGGAGTGACACTGAAGCTTTCTTT. The variable domain in full, with the rest retrieved from reference TRBV9 and TRBJ1-1, is DSGVTQTPKHLITATGQRVTLRCSPRSGDLSVYWYQQSLDQGLQFLIQYYNGEERAKGNILERFSAQQFPDLHSELNLSSLELGDSALYFCASSVVSGSDTEAFFGQGTRLTVV.

This clonotype showed up many times. This chain connects TRBV14 to TRBJ2-7; 8 bases match TRBD1. The junction had 10 bases not matched to a gene; V was cut back by 4 bases and J by 2 bases. CDR1 is SGHDN and CDR2 is FVKESK in the germline V gene. This CDR3 has 16 amino acids. Here the CDR3 reads CASSLGAGTGAYEQYF. CDR3 sequence (DNA): TGTGCCAGCAGCCTAGGGGCCGGGACAGGAGCCTACGAGCAGTACTTC. Full variable domain (outside the CDR3, taken from reference TRBV14 and TRBJ2-7): EAGVTQFPSHSVIEKGQTVTLRCDPISGHDNLYWYRRVMGKEIKFLLHFVKESKQDESGMPNNRFLAERTGGTYSTLKVQPAELEDSGVYFCASSLGAGTGAYEQYFGPGTRLTVT.